What follows are 11 T cell receptor beta chains derived from one specimen sequenced in a study of response to subunit inactivated influenza vaccine. TCRdb re-called the RT-PCR reads with MiXCR, one entry per CDR3 protein. The sample lists about 530,000 distinct CDR3 sequences; about 11% were seen once. The sample was PBMCs from blood, taken on the day of vaccination. These receptor sequences come from a man aged 45 to 65 who received an inactivated influenza vaccine.

This rearrangement joins TRBV7-3 to TRBJ2-3, with D possibly being TRBD1 or TRBD2 (5 bases each). The V end lost 3 bases, the J end lost 9 bases, and 13 bases lay between the germline ends. Germline CDR1 is SGHTA and CDR2 is FQGTGA. This CDR3 is 13 amino acids long. DNA for the CDR3: TGTGCCAGCAGCTTTGAAAGAGAGGGGACGCAGTATTTT. Protein: CASSFEREGTQYF. The full variable domain, rest sourced from reference TRBV7-3 and TRBJ2-3, is GAGVSQTPSNKVTEKGKYVELRCDPISGHTALYWYRQSLGQGPEFLIYFQGTGAADDSGLPNDRFFAVRPEGSVSTLKIQRTERGDSAVYLCASSFEREGTQYFGPGTRLTVL.

This sequence joins TRBV28 and TRBJ2-7; 7 positions match TRBD1. J gave up 3 bases and V 2 bases, and 7 bases lay outside the gene matches. There are 15 residues in the CDR3. CDR1 MDHEN and CDR2 SYDVKM come from the germline V gene. The CDR3 nucleotides are TGTGCCAGCAGTTTAACGGGGACAGTAGTCTACGAGCAGTACTTC. Translated: CASSLTGTVVYEQYF.

This clonotype has just a few counts. The CDR3 region has the DNA TGTGCCATCAGGCCCGGGACAGGGAACTATGGCTACACCTTC. Translated: CAIRPGTGNYGYTF. The chain uses TRBV10-3 and TRBJ1-2, with 9 bases matching TRBD1. This CDR3 contains 14 residues. V dropped 6 bases and J dropped 2; count of bases not matched to a gene: 4. Germline V gene lookup returns CDR1 ENHRY and CDR2 SYGVKD.

The rearrangement joins TRBV7-7 to TRBJ2-3; the match to TRBD2 covers 7 bases. The CDR3 is 15 residues long. V lost 8 bases, J lost 0 bases, and 8 bases stayed unmatched. From germline, CDR1 is SSHAT and CDR2 FNYEAQ (reference sequence). DNA of the CDR3: TGTGCCAGCGCCGCGAGCGGGGCGAGCACAGATACGCAGTATTTT. This encodes CASAASGASTDTQYF.

The chain is built from TRBV12-3 or TRBV12-4 and TRBJ2-3; D possibly matches TRBD1 or TRBD2 (5 bases each). This CDR3 region has 16 residues. V was pared by 4 bases and J by 3 bases, with 17 bases between. CDR3: CASSSVRGTGTDTQYF. As DNA, the CDR3 is TGTGCCAGCAGTTCGGTCCGAGGGACGGGGACAGATACGCAGTATTTT.

This clonotype turned up a few times. The J gene is TRBJ2-2, the V gene TRBV5-1; 10 positions match TRBD1. CDR3 length: 16 amino acids. With 4 bases clipped from V and 7 bases from J, the junction kept 10 bases outside the gene matches. Germline CDR1 is SGHRS and CDR2 is YFSETQ. The CDR3 DNA follows: TGCGCCAGCAGCACCGGGACAGGGGTTTTGGACGGGGAGCTGTTTTTT. This codes for CASSTGTGVLDGELFF.

The table lists this clonotype with many counts. The chain employs TRBV20-1 and TRBJ1-4; D gene ambiguous. CDR3 length equals 14 residues. V lost 0 bases to trimming and J lost 6 bases, with 11 bases between them. Germline loops: CDR1 DFQATT, CDR2 SNEGSKA (reference sequence). The CDR3 loop is CSARDLGKDEKLFF. For the CDR3, the DNA is TGCAGTGCTAGAGATTTGGGGAAGGATGAAAAACTGTTTTTT.

In its sample, this clonotype was seen a few times. Its ends do not fully match the called genes, so a read error is possible. This rearrangement joins TRBV20-1 to TRBJ2-7; D remains ambiguous. The germline V gene has CDR1 DFQATT and CDR2 SNEGSKA (reference sequence). The CDR3 sequence is 13 residues long. The CDR3 bases are TGCAGTGCGAGAGAACTGGGCAAATACGAGCAGTACTTC. This gives the protein CSARELGKYEQYF.

There are many counts of this clonotype. V gene TRBV14 combines with J gene TRBJ1-1, with TRBD1 as a possible D gene (5 bases). CDR1 and CDR2 from the germline V gene are SGHDN and FVKESK. The V end lost 4 bases, the J end lost 1 base, and 13 bases lay between the germline ends. CDR3 length: 15 residues. In DNA form, the CDR3 reads TGTGCCAGCAGCCGCCAGACAGCTAGGAACACTGAAGCTTTCTTT. Translation: CASSRQTARNTEAFF.

Only a few counts were recorded for this clonotype. J is TRBJ2-1 and V is TRBV20-1; no clear D. V lost 6 bases to trimming and J lost 7 bases, with 10 bases between them. CDR1 is DFQATT and CDR2 is SNEGSKA in the germline V gene (reference sequence). The CDR3 loop spans 11 amino acids. The CDR3 coding sequence is TGCAGTGCCCTTGTCGGGAATGAGCAGTTCTTC. This encodes CSALVGNEQFF.

Remarks on this clonotype: This sequence may be a read error, since a much larger clone differs from it by one base. This sequence joins TRBV7-9 and TRBJ2-1; 11 bases agree with TRBD2. CDR1 and CDR2 from the germline V gene are SEHNR and FQNEAQ (reference sequence). The length of the CDR3 is 15 residues. J was trimmed by 1 base and V by 8 bases; bases with no gene match: 4. The CDR3 sequence: CASAIAGGSYNEQFF. In DNA form, the CDR3 reads TGTGCCAGCGCAATAGCGGGGGGGTCCTACAATGAGCAGTTCTTC.